These 23 T cell receptor beta chains were sequenced from one sample in a study of cytomegalovirus exposure and HLA in healthy donors. It was with 60 Vbeta and 13 Jbeta primers that the PCR ran. Generated by immunoSEQ multiplex PCR, the TCRdb table keeps only in-frame clones and is missing some. The sample has roughly 130,000 clones, approximately 73% seen once. Sequenced material: PBMCs. Source of these receptors: a woman between 40 and 50 years old in good health and CMV-seronegative.

V and J are TRBV29-1 and TRBJ1-1, with 11 nucleotides matching TRBD1. Per germline, CDR1 SQVTM and CDR2 ANQGSEA. Trimming at V came to 3 bases and at J to 5 bases, leaving 5 bases not matched to a gene. The CDR3 is 14 residues long. As DNA, the CDR3 is TGCAGCGTTGAGCCCTGGGACAGGGGGACTGAAGCTTTCTTT. It specifies CSVEPWDRGTEAFF.

The table lists this clone with a few counts. The J gene is TRBJ1-1, the V gene TRBV4-1; possibly TRBD1 for D (5 bases). Germline V CDR1 and CDR2: MGHRA, YSYEKL. Trimming took 5 bases from V and 4 from J, leaving 14 bases between them. The CDR3 totals 14 residues. The DNA for the CDR3 is TGCGCCAGCAGCTCTCCAACGGGGGGCACTGAAGCTTTCTTT. Its translation: CASSSPTGGTEAFF.

V usage is TRBV14 and J usage is TRBJ2-3; weak D call: TRBD1 (6 bases). This CDR3 is built from 15 residues. V lost 5 bases, J lost 5 bases, and 17 bases lay in between. Germline assignment: CDR1 SGHDN and CDR2 FVKESK. The CDR3 bases are TGTGCCAGCAGCTTATCAGGGGAATGGGGAGATACGCAGTATTTT. Encoded protein: CASSLSGEWGDTQYF.

The rearrangement uses TRBV19 and TRBJ1-2; D is possibly TRBD1 (5 bases). This CDR3 spans 14 amino acids. Trimming shortened V by 3 bases and J by 4 bases, and 12 bases separated the two germline ends. The germline V gene has CDR1 LNHDA and CDR2 SQIVND (reference sequence). In DNA, the CDR3 is TGTGCCAGTAGTATCACACAGGCTCCCTATGGCTACACCTTC. This gives the protein CASSITQAPYGYTF.

The table lists this clone with many counts. This chain connects TRBV4-1 to TRBJ1-1; TRBD1 matches 8 bases. CDR1 and CDR2 from the germline V gene are MGHRA and YSYEKL. V lost 1 base to trimming and J lost 1 base; unmatched junction nucleotides: 2. The CDR3 spans 15 residues. CDR3 protein: CASSQGQGKNTEAFF. CDR3 nucleotide sequence: TGCGCCAGCAGCCAAGGACAGGGGAAGAACACTGAAGCTTTCTTT.

This sequence joins TRBV15 and TRBJ2-5; TRBD2 might be the D (6 bases). Looked up from germline, CDR1 is LNHNV and CDR2 is YYDKDF (reference sequence). CDR3 size: 15 residues. Trimming removed 0 bases from V and 4 bases from J, with 12 bases in between. CDR3 in amino acids: CATSRERGWGETQYF. The CDR3 DNA is TGTGCCACCAGCAGAGAGCGGGGATGGGGAGAGACCCAGTACTTC.

This clone was picked up one time. The CDR3 DNA is TGTGCCACCACATTAGCGGGGCCCACAGATACGCAGTATTTT. This gives the protein CATTLAGPTDTQYF. The rearrangement links TRBV10-3 to TRBJ2-3, with TRBD2 matching over 8 bases. Germline V gene data show CDR1 as ENHRY and CDR2 as SYGVKD. The CDR3 length is 14 residues. With 10 bases clipped from V and 2 bases from J, the junction kept 8 bases outside the gene matches.

The table lists this clone with a few counts. The chain combines TRBV2 with TRBJ2-1, with 9 bases aligning to TRBD1. The CDR3 is 15 residues long. Unmatched junction bases numbered 9, after V lost 6 bases and J lost 6 bases. Germline lookup yields CDR1 SNHLY and CDR2 FYNNEI. The CDR3 DNA reads TGTGCCAGCAGGCCGGGACAGGGTCTTTTCAATGAGCAGTTCTTC. Protein sequence: CASRPGQGLFNEQFF.

V usage is TRBV5-1 and J usage is TRBJ2-3; 7 bases fit TRBD2. Germline loops: CDR1 SGHRS, CDR2 YFSETQ. The CDR3 length is 12 residues. V was clipped by 4 bases and J by 9 bases; unmatched bases: 5. CDR3 nucleotide sequence: TGCGCCAGCAGCGGGAGGGGTGACACGCAGTATTTT. This encodes CASSGRGDTQYF.

The V and J genes are TRBV15 and TRBJ1-5; the match to TRBD1 covers 8 bases. There are 15 residues in the CDR3. The junction had 2 bases not matched to a gene; V was cut back by 1 base and J by 3 bases. The V gene's germline CDR1 is LNHNV and CDR2 YYDKDF (reference sequence). The CDR3 DNA follows: TGTGCCACCAGCAGAGCGGGACAGGACAATCAGCCCCAGCATTTT. It yields the protein CATSRAGQDNQPQHF. The whole variable domain, filled in from reference TRBV15 and TRBJ1-5, reads DAMVIQNPRYQVTQFGKPVTLSCSQTLNHNVMYWYQQKSSQAPKLLFHYYDKDFNNEADTPDNFQSRRPNTSFCFLDIRSPGLGDTAMYLCATSRAGQDNQPQHFGDGTRLSIL.

V and J are TRBV2 and TRBJ2-1; D is possibly TRBD2 (6 bases). The CDR3 has 14 amino acids. The V gene's germline CDR1 is SNHLY and CDR2 FYNNEI. V gave up 4 bases and J gave up 5 bases, with 12 bases separating them. The CDR3: CASSVAGRHNEQFF. The CDR3 DNA sequence: TGTGCCAGCAGTGTCGCGGGGAGGCACAATGAGCAGTTCTTC.

The rearrangement joins TRBV28 to TRBJ1-2; D might be TRBD1 (6 bases). V was pared by 5 bases and J by 4 bases, with 14 bases between. Germline V gene sequence: CDR1 MDHEN, CDR2 SYDVKM. This CDR3 contains 14 residues. In DNA form, the CDR3 reads TGTGCCAGCAGTCCGACTGGACAGTTCTATGGCTACACCTTC. Translated, it gives CASSPTGQFYGYTF.

The CDR3 spells CASSQEDTQGAGELFF. CDR3 DNA: TGCGCCAGCAGCCAAGAAGACACCCAGGGGGCCGGGGAGCTGTTTTTT. The V and J genes are TRBV4-1 and TRBJ2-2, with TRBD1 identical over 7 bases. J lost 6 bases, V lost 0 bases, and 7 bases had no gene match. The CDR3 length is 16 residues. Germline assignment: CDR1 MGHRA and CDR2 YSYEKL.

The rearrangement joins TRBV10-3 to TRBJ1-1, with 8 bases matching TRBD1. CDR1 is ENHRY, CDR2 SYGVKD, per germline. V shed 11 bases and J 8 bases; nucleotides not matched to a gene: 13. CDR3 length: 13 residues. The CDR3 spells CALPGDRGREAFF. CDR3 nucleotides: TGTGCCTTACCGGGAGACAGGGGACGGGAAGCTTTCTTT.

This clone was found once. This chain connects TRBV9 to TRBJ2-3; D possibly corresponds to TRBD2 (7 bases). CDR1 is SGDLS and CDR2 is YYNGEE in the germline V gene. The CDR3 has 17 amino acids. V was shortened by 0 bases and J by 2 bases, with 16 bases between the two germline ends. CDR3 loop: CASSVEGGDTYTDTQYF. The DNA of the CDR3 is TGTGCCAGCAGCGTAGAGGGGGGGGACACCTACACAGATACGCAGTATTTT.

The CDR3 protein is CASSRGLVPNEQFF. Written as DNA, the CDR3 is TGCGCCAGCAGCCGAGGACTAGTCCCCAATGAGCAGTTCTTC. V gene TRBV4-1 combines with J gene TRBJ2-1; 7 bases are shared with TRBD2. The CDR3 is 14 amino acids. Looked up from germline, CDR1 is MGHRA and CDR2 is YSYEKL. V dropped 4 bases and J dropped 6; count of bases not matched to a gene: 6.

This clone was counted only a few times. This sequence joins TRBV4-1 and TRBJ2-7; D is unclear. Germline V lookup: CDR1 MGHRA, CDR2 YSYEKL. The CDR3 has 14 residues. Trimming stripped 1 base from V and 6 bases from J, with 13 bases between. DNA for the CDR3: TGCGCCAGCAGCCAAGTTCTGGGTGAGGCCGAGCAGTACTTC. Amino acid sequence: CASSQVLGEAEQYF.

This clone occurred a few times. V usage is TRBV5-4 and J usage is TRBJ1-1, with D maybe TRBD1 (5 bases). This CDR3 has 15 amino acids. Trimming removed 0 bases at V and 4 bases at J, with 13 bases between. Germline CDR1 SGHNT, CDR2 YYREEE (reference sequence). This chain's CDR3 is CASSLAQGRTTEAFF. DNA for the CDR3: TGTGCCAGCAGCTTGGCCCAGGGTAGGACCACTGAAGCTTTCTTT.

This chain uses TRBV28 with TRBJ1-5; 7 bases are a match to TRBD1. CDR3 length equals 15 residues. V shed 4 bases, J shed 0 bases, and the junction held 3 bases outside the gene matches. CDR1 MDHEN and CDR2 SYDVKM come from the germline V gene. The CDR3 sequence: CASSSTGTSNQPQHF. CDR3 bases: TGTGCCAGCAGTTCGACAGGGACTAGCAATCAGCCCCAGCATTTT.

The chain joins TRBV5-4 to TRBJ2-2; 7 bases agree with TRBD1. The CDR3 length is 13 residues. V was clipped by 4 bases and J by 4 bases; unmatched bases: 1. The germline gives CDR1 SGHNT, CDR2 YYREEE (reference sequence). The CDR3 nucleotides are TGTGCCAGCAGCCGGGACAGCACCGGGGAGCTGTTTTTT. The encoded protein is CASSRDSTGELFF. Filled out from reference TRBV5-4 and TRBJ2-2, the complete variable domain reads ETGVTQSPTHLIKTRGQQVTLRCSSQSGHNTVSWYQQALGQGPQFIFQYYREEENGRGNFPPRFSGLQFPNYSSELNVNALELDDSALYLCASSRDSTGELFFGEGSRLTVL.

This clone is a singleton in its sample. This chain links TRBV5-4 with TRBJ2-2, with 8 bases fitting TRBD1. This CDR3 is 16 amino acids long. Germline CDR1 SGHNT, CDR2 YYREEE (reference sequence). Trimming took 1 base from V and 5 from J; bases not matched to a gene: 7. CDR3 in DNA: TGTGCCAGCAGCTTGAGGGACAGGATTAGAACCGGGGAGCTGTTTTTT. Encoded protein: CASSLRDRIRTGELFF.

This sequence joins TRBV30 and TRBJ1-2; D is perhaps TRBD1 (6 bases). Trimming removed 4 bases at V and 2 bases at J, with 23 bases between. This CDR3 contains 17 residues. Germline V gives CDR1 GTSNPN, CDR2 SVGIG (reference sequence). The CDR3 reads CAWNVGTGPETNYGYTF. The CDR3 nucleotides read TGTGCCTGGAATGTCGGAACAGGGCCTGAGACGAACTATGGCTACACCTTC.

This chain joins TRBV10-3 and TRBJ1-3; TRBD1 matches 11 bases. The CDR3 totals 19 residues. V trimming: 0 bases; J trimming: 0 bases; junction bases outside the gene matches: 7. Germline CDR1 and CDR2: ENHRY and SYGVKD. CDR3 region: CAISESGDRGTSSGNTIYF. In nucleotides, the CDR3 is TGTGCCATCAGTGAGTCCGGGGACAGGGGGACAAGCTCTGGAAACACCATATATTTT.